This is a list of T cell receptor beta chains from one sample in a study of beta chain features in type 1 diabetes. TCRdb's table, derived via immunoSEQ multiplex PCR, lists solely in-frame clones and lacks some. The table includes about 270,000 clones, about 14% detected once. The sequencing sample was made of naive CD4+ T cells from blood. The receptor set was obtained from a woman between 40 and 50 years old in good health. The CDR3 runs from the conserved cysteine through the conserved F or W. The D gene is left open where the match is weak. Rows give clone size only sometimes, using once, few, many, or a class for an expanded clone.

abundance: few; d_gene: TRBD2; v_gene: TRBV18; j_gene: TRBJ2-1; CDR3nt: TGTGCCAGCTCACCTGCTAGCGGGACAGCCAATGAGCAGTTCTTC; CDR3aa: CASSPASGTANEQFF
abundance: .; d_gene: TRBD2; v_gene: TRBV7-6; j_gene: TRBJ2-3; CDR3nt: TGTGCCAGCAGCCTGGGGGCTAGCGGGGGAGCTAGCACAGATACGCAGTATTTT; CDR3aa: CASSLGASGGASTDTQYF
abundance: few; d_gene: TRBD2; v_gene: TRBV7-2; j_gene: TRBJ2-4; CDR3nt: TGTGCCAGCAGCCGGGGGGGGCAAGGAGACATTCAGTACTTC; CDR3aa: CASSRGGQGDIQYF
abundance: few; d_gene: TRBD1; v_gene: TRBV2; j_gene: TRBJ1-1; CDR3nt: TGTGCCAGCAGTTGGGGGACAGGGGGGAGGAGAACTGAAGCTTTCTTT; CDR3aa: CASSWGTGGRRTEAFF
abundance: few; d_gene: TRBD1; v_gene: TRBV6-4; j_gene: TRBJ1-1; CDR3nt: TGTGCCAGCCAGGGGGCCGGGAACACTGAAGCTTTCTTT; CDR3aa: CASQGAGNTEAFF
abundance: few; d_gene: .; v_gene: TRBV21-1; j_gene: TRBJ2-7; CDR3nt: TGTGCCAGCAGCATAACGAGGGACAGGGTACGCCGTAAAATTCCTTACGAGCAGTACTTC; CDR3aa: CASSITRDRVRRKIPYEQYF
abundance: .; d_gene: .; v_gene: TRBV4-1; j_gene: TRBJ1-1; CDR3nt: TGCGCCAGCAGCCAAGGCGTACCGATATCTGAAGCTTTCTTT; CDR3aa: CASSQGVPISEAFF
abundance: .; d_gene: .; v_gene: TRBV6-5; j_gene: TRBJ1-2; CDR3nt: TGTGCCAGCAGTTACGGTCGGGGGGGGCACGATGGCTACACCTTC; CDR3aa: CASSYGRGGHDGYTF
abundance: .; d_gene: .; v_gene: TRBV4-1; j_gene: TRBJ1-1; CDR3nt: TGCGCCAGCAGCCAAGATAAAAGGGGAGGGTACACTGAAGCTTTCTTT; CDR3aa: CASSQDKRGGYTEAFF
abundance: few; d_gene: TRBD1; v_gene: TRBV4-1; j_gene: TRBJ1-4; CDR3nt: TGCGCCAGCAGCCAAGATCTAGGGACAGAGGAAAATGAAAAACTGTTTTTT; CDR3aa: CASSQDLGTEENEKLFF
abundance: once; d_gene: TRBD2; v_gene: TRBV2; j_gene: TRBJ2-7; CDR3nt: TGTGCCAGCAAGGCTAGCGGGGGGGTATACGAGCAGTACTTC; CDR3aa: CASKASGGVYEQYF
abundance: .; d_gene: TRBD1; v_gene: TRBV7-2; j_gene: TRBJ2-3; CDR3nt: TGTGCCAGCAGCACCTACCAGGGGGCTGGTACGCAGTATTTT; CDR3aa: CASSTYQGAGTQYF
abundance: .; d_gene: TRBD1; v_gene: TRBV5-1; j_gene: TRBJ2-7; CDR3nt: TGCGCCAGCAGTACAGGGGGCGAGCAGTACTTC; CDR3aa: CASSTGGEQYF
abundance: few; d_gene: TRBD1; v_gene: TRBV29-1; j_gene: TRBJ2-3; CDR3nt: TGCAGCGGCTCAACCGGGACAGGGGGCGATACGCAGTATTTT; CDR3aa: CSGSTGTGGDTQYF
abundance: few; d_gene: TRBD2; v_gene: TRBV4-3; j_gene: TRBJ2-7; CDR3nt: TGCGCCAGCAGCCGCGGGGAGGGCGCCTACGAGCAGTACTTC; CDR3aa: CASSRGEGAYEQYF
abundance: .; d_gene: .; v_gene: TRBV7-2; j_gene: TRBJ2-7; CDR3nt: TGTGCCAGCAGCCGAGGGTACAGCGAGCAGTACTTC; CDR3aa: CASSRGYSEQYF
abundance: few; d_gene: TRBD1; v_gene: TRBV19; j_gene: TRBJ1-1; CDR3nt: TGTGCCAGTAGTAAACTACCGGGACAGGGAGAAACTGAAGCTTTCTTT; CDR3aa: CASSKLPGQGETEAFF
abundance: few; d_gene: TRBD1; v_gene: TRBV5-1; j_gene: TRBJ1-1; CDR3nt: TGCGCCAGCAGCTTGATAGGACAGGGGAACACTGAAGCTTTCTTT; CDR3aa: CASSLIGQGNTEAFF
abundance: few; d_gene: TRBD2; v_gene: TRBV11-2; j_gene: TRBJ2-1; CDR3nt: TGTGCCAGCAGCCCGACTAGCGGGGTCTTCTACAATGAGCAGTTCTTC; CDR3aa: CASSPTSGVFYNEQFF
abundance: few; d_gene: TRBD1; v_gene: TRBV10-3; j_gene: TRBJ2-5; CDR3nt: TGTGCCATCAGTGGGACAGGTTCCCAAGAGACCCAGTACTTC; CDR3aa: CAISGTGSQETQYF
abundance: .; d_gene: TRBD1; v_gene: TRBV7-9; j_gene: TRBJ1-1; CDR3nt: TGTGCCAGCAGCTCCCGCGGGGATGGCAGGGGGGACACTGAAGCTTTCTTT; CDR3aa: CASSSRGDGRGDTEAFF
abundance: .; d_gene: TRBD1; v_gene: TRBV18; j_gene: TRBJ2-2; CDR3nt: TGTGCCAGCTCAGACAGGACAGGGAACACCGGGGAGCTGTTTTTT; CDR3aa: CASSDRTGNTGELFF
abundance: once; d_gene: .; v_gene: TRBV5-1; j_gene: TRBJ1-2; CDR3nt: TGCGCCAGCAGCTTGGGAGGGTATGGCTACACCTTC; CDR3aa: CASSLGGYGYTF
abundance: few; d_gene: .; v_gene: TRBV4-1; j_gene: TRBJ2-4; CDR3nt: TGCGCCAGCAGCCAAGTAAGGGGGGGCGCACGTTTGACCATTCAGTACTTC; CDR3aa: CASSQVRGGARLTIQYF
abundance: few; d_gene: TRBD1; v_gene: TRBV19; j_gene: TRBJ2-1; CDR3nt: TGTGCCACCAACCCCCGACAGGGACATGAGCAGTTCTTC; CDR3aa: CATNPRQGHEQFF
abundance: few; d_gene: TRBD1; v_gene: TRBV10-3; j_gene: TRBJ1-1; CDR3nt: TGTGCCATCAGCCGACAGGGGGGCGCTGAAGCTTTCTTT; CDR3aa: CAISRQGGAEAFF
abundance: many; d_gene: TRBD1; v_gene: TRBV23-1; j_gene: TRBJ1-2; CDR3nt: TGCGCCAGCAGTACCTTGGGACAGTATGGCTACACCTTC; CDR3aa: CASSTLGQYGYTF
abundance: .; d_gene: TRBD1; v_gene: TRBV28; j_gene: TRBJ1-2; CDR3nt: TGTGCCAGCAGTCCAGGACAGGGGGAGTGGTATGGCTACACCTTC; CDR3aa: CASSPGQGEWYGYTF
abundance: .; d_gene: .; v_gene: TRBV19; j_gene: TRBJ1-5; CDR3nt: TGTGCCAGTAGTATAGCGGGTCAGCCCCAGCATTTT; CDR3aa: CASSIAGQPQHF
abundance: .; d_gene: .; v_gene: TRBV5-4; j_gene: TRBJ2-3; CDR3nt: TGTGCCAGCAGCGCAGAACTAGCCACAGATACGCAGTATTTT; CDR3aa: CASSAELATDTQYF
abundance: few; d_gene: .; v_gene: TRBV6-4; j_gene: TRBJ1-2; CDR3nt: TGTGCCAGCAGCCGGACACCCAACTATGGCTACACCTTC; CDR3aa: CASSRTPNYGYTF
abundance: few; d_gene: .; v_gene: TRBV5-1; j_gene: TRBJ2-7; CDR3nt: TGCGCCAGCAGCCGCTCCGGGACTGAGTCCTACGAGCAGTACTTC; CDR3aa: CASSRSGTESYEQYF
abundance: many; d_gene: TRBD2; v_gene: TRBV29-1; j_gene: TRBJ2-2; CDR3nt: TGCAGCGTTCGCCCTAGCGGGGGTCCCGGGGAGCTGTTTTTT; CDR3aa: CSVRPSGGPGELFF
abundance: few; d_gene: TRBD2; v_gene: TRBV13; j_gene: TRBJ2-2; CDR3nt: TGTGCCAGCAGCTTGGGGAGGGAGAGGTCCGGGGAGCTGTTTTTT; CDR3aa: CASSLGRERSGELFF
abundance: few; d_gene: TRBD1; v_gene: TRBV18; j_gene: TRBJ1-3; CDR3nt: TGTGCCAGCTCACCACGGGACAGATCCACCATATATTTT; CDR3aa: CASSPRDRSTIYF
abundance: .; d_gene: .; v_gene: TRBV5-4; j_gene: TRBJ1-1; CDR3nt: TGTGCCAGCAGCTTGGTAGACACTGAAGCTTTCTTT; CDR3aa: CASSLVDTEAFF
abundance: few; d_gene: .; v_gene: TRBV14; j_gene: TRBJ1-2; CDR3nt: TGTGCCAGCAGCCAAGGGCGGGGGGGCGTGAGAGGCTACACCTTC; CDR3aa: CASSQGRGGVRGYTF
abundance: .; d_gene: .; v_gene: TRBV29-1; j_gene: TRBJ1-5; CDR3nt: TGCAGCGTTGGCGGAGGGCTCAGGCAGCCCCAGCATTTT; CDR3aa: CSVGGGLRQPQHF
abundance: .; d_gene: .; v_gene: TRBV1; j_gene: TRBJ2-7; CDR3nt: TGCACCAGCAGCCAAGACGCGGGGGGGCCACTCTACGAGCAGTACTTC; CDR3aa: CTSSQDAGGPLYEQYF
abundance: .; d_gene: .; v_gene: TRBV2; j_gene: TRBJ2-1; CDR3nt: TGTGCCAGCAGCATAACCGGGACTGGGAACAATGAGCAGTTCTTC; CDR3aa: CASSITGTGNNEQFF
abundance: few; d_gene: TRBD1; v_gene: TRBV27; j_gene: TRBJ1-1; CDR3nt: TGTGCCAGCAGTCTGGGACAGGGCCCTGAAGCTTTCTTT; CDR3aa: CASSLGQGPEAFF
abundance: .; d_gene: TRBD1; v_gene: TRBV10-3; j_gene: TRBJ1-2; CDR3nt: TGTGCCATCAGTGGCCCGGGACAGGGGCCTAACTATGGCTACACCTTC; CDR3aa: CAISGPGQGPNYGYTF
abundance: few; d_gene: TRBD1; v_gene: TRBV5-4; j_gene: TRBJ2-1; CDR3nt: TGTGCCAGCCAGACAGGGGGCAAGGATGAGCAGTTCTTC; CDR3aa: CASQTGGKDEQFF
abundance: once; d_gene: .; v_gene: TRBV25-1; j_gene: TRBJ2-7; CDR3nt: TGTGCCAGCAGTGAACCGAGCCCTTCCTACGAGCAGTACTTC; CDR3aa: CASSEPSPSYEQYF
abundance: .; d_gene: .; v_gene: TRBV7-8; j_gene: TRBJ1-1; CDR3nt: TGTGCCAGCAGCGCCCTGCCGGGGAACCTGAACACTGAAGCTTTCTTT; CDR3aa: CASSALPGNLNTEAFF
abundance: few; d_gene: TRBD1; v_gene: TRBV25-1; j_gene: TRBJ1-5; CDR3nt: TGTGCCAGCAGTGGGGACAGGGGAGATCAGCCCCAGCATTTT; CDR3aa: CASSGDRGDQPQHF
abundance: .; d_gene: .; v_gene: TRBV27; j_gene: TRBJ2-1; CDR3nt: TGTGCCAGCAGTTTATCGCGACTCGACAATGAGCAGTTCTTC; CDR3aa: CASSLSRLDNEQFF
abundance: .; d_gene: .; v_gene: TRBV28; j_gene: TRBJ2-1; CDR3nt: TGTGCCAGCAGCGGGACACTTAGTTACAATGAGCAGTTCTTC; CDR3aa: CASSGTLSYNEQFF
abundance: .; d_gene: TRBD1; v_gene: TRBV11-2; j_gene: TRBJ2-2; CDR3nt: TGTGCCAGCATATACAGGGGGCGCATCGGGGAGCTGTTTTTT; CDR3aa: CASIYRGRIGELFF
abundance: .; d_gene: .; v_gene: TRBV5-1; j_gene: TRBJ1-6; CDR3nt: TGCGCCAGCAGCTTGCCGGGGAGTGGAGATTCACCCCTCCACTTT; CDR3aa: CASSLPGSGDSPLHF